The 2 T cell receptor beta chains reported below all come from one sample, sequenced in a study of regulatory T cells in long-lasting Graves disease. Specified time point: persistent/refractory GD, antithyroid drugs over 5 years with positive TRAb. RNA isolated from PBMCs was used to make the TCR library. Through Arm-PCR of CDR3 regions and iRepertoire HTBI primers, TCR beta libraries were built. MiXCR, run by TCRdb on the multiplex PCR reads, gives a single entry per CDR3 protein. The table has approximately 400,000 distinct CDR3 sequences, 23% seen once; the top ten hold about a quarter. Sequencing was performed on peripheral blood mononuclear cells (PBMCs), taken when the disease was refractory, from a patient treated with antithyroid drugs. These receptors were collected from a female donor with Graves disease.

This sequence joins TRBV5-1 and TRBJ1-1, with TRBD1 matching over 7 bases. The CDR3 totals 17 residues. Trimming at V came to 0 bases and at J to 3 bases, leaving 11 bases not matched to a gene. Germline lookup yields CDR1 SGHRS and CDR2 YFSETQ. CDR3 protein: CASSLAFQDRFYTEAFF. DNA for the CDR3: TGCGCCAGCAGCTTGGCTTTTCAGGACAGGTTTTACACTGAAGCTTTCTTT.

The chain is built from TRBV3-1 and TRBJ1-5; TRBD1 matches at 12 bases. V shed 4 bases, J shed 7 bases, and the junction held 14 bases outside the gene matches. The CDR3 spans 18 residues. Looked up from germline, CDR1 is LGHDT and CDR2 is YNNKEL (reference sequence). CDR3 DNA: TGTGCCAGCAGCCCCGCCCCGGGACAGGGGGCGATCGACCAGCCCCAGCATTTT. Amino acid sequence: CASSPAPGQGAIDQPQHF.